This entry concerns a single T cell receptor beta chain. This sample was included in a study of shared clonotypes between healthy human individuals. In the study's own analysis: Junction-only sequences produced by ImmunoSEQ had no quality scores, so filtering differed. Method: immunoSEQ multiplex PCR; TCRdb's copy keeps in-frame clones and lacks some. The V and J calls and clone size are taken from that table; D and trimming were inferred from the DNA. The sample lists 1,400,000 or so clones; around 98.5% were seen once. The length of the CDR3 is 15 residues. The J segment lost 9 bases and the V segment lost 5 bases, leaving 12 bases of the junction unmatched. Germline CDR1 and CDR2: SGHVS and FNYEAQ.

The source of this sequence is a man under 40 in good health. Sequences were obtained from naive CD4+ T cells sorted from blood. Regarding subset: CD45RA+ positively selected. This chain joins TRBV7-6 and TRBJ2-1; TRBD2 matches at 8 bases. The CDR3 sequence is CASSPWSSGRAEQFF. CDR3 DNA sequence: TGTGCCAGCAGCCCTTGGAGCAGCGGGAGAGCTGAGCAGTTCTTC. Drawing the rest from reference TRBV7-6 and TRBJ2-1, the complete variable domain is GAGVSQSPRYKVTKRGQDVALRCDPISGHVSLYWYRQALGQGPEFLTYFNYEAQQDKSGLPNDRFSAERPEGSISTLTIQRTEQRDSAMYRCASSPWSSGRAEQFFGPGTRLTVL.